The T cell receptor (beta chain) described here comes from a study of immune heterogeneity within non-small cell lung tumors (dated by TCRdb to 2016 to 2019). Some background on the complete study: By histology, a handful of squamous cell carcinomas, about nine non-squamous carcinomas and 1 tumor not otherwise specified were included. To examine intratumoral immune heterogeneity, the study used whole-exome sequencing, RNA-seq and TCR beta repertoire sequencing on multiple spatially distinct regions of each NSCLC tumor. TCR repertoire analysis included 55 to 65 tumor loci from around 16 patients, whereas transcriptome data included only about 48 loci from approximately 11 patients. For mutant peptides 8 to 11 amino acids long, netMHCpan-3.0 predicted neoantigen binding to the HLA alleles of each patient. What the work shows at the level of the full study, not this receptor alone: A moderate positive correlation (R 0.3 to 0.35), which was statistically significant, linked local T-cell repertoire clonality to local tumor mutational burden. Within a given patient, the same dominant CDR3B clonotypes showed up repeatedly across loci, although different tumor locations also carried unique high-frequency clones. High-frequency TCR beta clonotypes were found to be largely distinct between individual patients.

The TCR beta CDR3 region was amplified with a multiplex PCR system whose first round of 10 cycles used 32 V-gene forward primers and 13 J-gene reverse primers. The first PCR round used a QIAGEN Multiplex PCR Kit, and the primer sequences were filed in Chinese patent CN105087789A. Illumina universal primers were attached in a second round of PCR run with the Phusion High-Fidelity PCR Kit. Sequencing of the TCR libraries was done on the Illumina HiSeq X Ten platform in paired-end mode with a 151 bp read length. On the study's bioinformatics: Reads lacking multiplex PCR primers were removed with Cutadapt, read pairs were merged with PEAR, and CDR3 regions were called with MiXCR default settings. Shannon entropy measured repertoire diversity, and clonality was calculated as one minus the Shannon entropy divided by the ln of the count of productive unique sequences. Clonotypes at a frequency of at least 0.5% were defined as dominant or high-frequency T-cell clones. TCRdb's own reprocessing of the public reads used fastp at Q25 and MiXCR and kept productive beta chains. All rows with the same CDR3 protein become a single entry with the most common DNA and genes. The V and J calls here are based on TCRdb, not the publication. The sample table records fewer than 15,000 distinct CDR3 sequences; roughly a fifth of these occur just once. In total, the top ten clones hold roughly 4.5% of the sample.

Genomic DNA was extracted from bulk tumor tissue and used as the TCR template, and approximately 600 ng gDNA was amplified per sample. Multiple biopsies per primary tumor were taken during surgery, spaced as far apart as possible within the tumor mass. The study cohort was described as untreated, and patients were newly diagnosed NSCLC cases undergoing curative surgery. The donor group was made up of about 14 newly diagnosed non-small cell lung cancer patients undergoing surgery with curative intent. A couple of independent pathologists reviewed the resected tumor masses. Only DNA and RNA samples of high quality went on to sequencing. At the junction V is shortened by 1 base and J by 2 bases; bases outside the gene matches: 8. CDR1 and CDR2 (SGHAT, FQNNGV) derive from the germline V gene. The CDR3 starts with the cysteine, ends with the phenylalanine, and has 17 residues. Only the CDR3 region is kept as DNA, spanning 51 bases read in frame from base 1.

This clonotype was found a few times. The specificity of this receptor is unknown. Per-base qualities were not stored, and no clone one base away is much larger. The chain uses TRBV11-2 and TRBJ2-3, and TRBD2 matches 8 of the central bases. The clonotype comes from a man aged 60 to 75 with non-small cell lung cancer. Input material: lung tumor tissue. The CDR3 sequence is CASSLVGTRGYTDTQYF. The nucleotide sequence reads TGTGCCAGCAGCTTAGTTGGGACTAGAGGGTACACAGATACGCAGTATTTT.